This T cell receptor beta chain was sequenced during a study of blood T cells in healthy people across ages. Sample-barcoded 5' priming and a J-beta primer mix drove a second PCR of about 6 to 12 cycles. Each cDNA was tagged by a template-switch adaptor containing 12 random nucleotides. TCRdb reanalysed the 5' RACE reads using MiXCR and keeps one entry per CDR3 protein. The sample lists fewer than 750,000 distinct CDR3 sequences; around 48% were seen once. There are 15 residues in the CDR3. The germline V gene has CDR1 SGHVS and CDR2 FNYEAQ. The ends were cut back, 0 bases at V and 4 bases at J, with 12 bases in the middle.

The sample comprised blood. The J gene is TRBJ1-2, the V gene TRBV7-6; D perhaps matches TRBD1 (5 bases). The origin of this receptor is a man older than 75 in good health. The CDR3, as DNA: TGTGCCAGCAGCTTAGCGGCGGGGGTTGGCTATGGCTACACCTTC. The encoded protein is CASSLAAGVGYGYTF.